The 21 T cell receptor beta chains below all came from one sample that was sequenced in a study of radiation and T cells in renal cell carcinoma. TCRdb's copy holds only in-frame clones and misses some; the assay was immunoSEQ multiplex PCR. Among about 150,000 clones listed, approximately 90% were seen once. The time point is: blood 2 weeks post-SBRT. Sample treatment: 15 Gy SBRT to primary tumor, nephrectomy 4 weeks later. This material consisted of blood, taken from a patient whose treatment included radiotherapy and nephrectomy. The receptors here all came from a woman aged 45 to 65 with renal cell carcinoma.

This clone was detected once. The chain is built from TRBV2 and TRBJ2-1; the match to TRBD1 covers 9 bases. The ends lost 4 bases at V and 4 bases at J; junction bases unmatched: 8. Germline V gene sequence: CDR1 SNHLY, CDR2 FYNNEI. The CDR3 is made up of 16 amino acids. CDR3 amino acids: CASSGRGQGGYNEQFF. In DNA form, the CDR3 reads TGTGCCAGCAGTGGGAGGGGACAGGGTGGATACAATGAGCAGTTCTTC.

The count of this clone is one. V is TRBV19 and J is TRBJ2-7; D is tentatively TRBD1 or TRBD2 (5 bases each). Germline loops: CDR1 LNHDA, CDR2 SQIVND (reference sequence). The CDR3 is 15 residues long. Trimming left V 5 bases short and J 5 bases short, with 19 bases between. Here the CDR3 DNA reads TGTGCCAGTAGTCTGGGATCCGGGACCGTGAACGAGCAGTACTTC. This gives the protein CASSLGSGTVNEQYF.

The count of this clone is one. The chain employs TRBV19 and TRBJ1-5; perhaps TRBD1 as D (5 bases). Per germline, CDR1 LNHDA and CDR2 SQIVND (reference sequence). The CDR3 has 17 residues. Trimming pared 1 base from V and 8 bases from J, leaving 21 bases between. CDR3 protein: CASSIGELGLFSEPQHF. CDR3 in DNA: TGTGCCAGTAGTATAGGTGAGCTGGGGCTGTTTTCGGAGCCCCAGCATTTT.

This clone occurred once. The J gene is TRBJ1-2, the V gene TRBV2, with D possibly being TRBD1 (6 bases). The CDR3 spans 14 residues. Germline V gene data show CDR1 as SNHLY and CDR2 as FYNNEI. The V end lost 5 bases, the J end lost 4 bases, and 14 bases lay between the germline ends. CDR3 coding DNA: TGTGCCAGCAGTAACGAGGGGGTGTCCTATGGCTACACCTTC. The encoded protein is CASSNEGVSYGYTF. Looking up the rest from reference TRBV2 and TRBJ1-2 gives the full variable domain: EPEVTQTPSHQVTQMGQEVILRCVPISNHLYFYWYRQILGQKVEFLVSFYNNEISEKSEIFDDQFSVERPDGSNFTLKIRSTKLEDSAMYFCASSNEGVSYGYTFGSGTRLTVV.

V usage is TRBV9 and J usage is TRBJ2-1, with TRBD2 matching 14 bases. This CDR3 region has 17 residues. After removal of 4 bases from V and 0 bases from J, the junction contained 3 bases not matched to a gene. From germline, CDR1 is SGDLS and CDR2 YYNGEE. The CDR3 loop is CASSLGLAGASYNEQFF. The CDR3 nucleotides read TGTGCCAGCAGCCTGGGACTAGCGGGGGCCTCCTACAATGAGCAGTTCTTC.

The CDR3 DNA follows: TGTGCCAGCAGCCCCGCTCGGGGGCGGGCCCGGGGTCAGTACTTC. Protein: CASSPARGRARGQYF. The chain employs TRBV7-2 and TRBJ2-5; D is tentatively TRBD1 or TRBD2 (6 bases each). The germline V gene has CDR1 SGHTA and CDR2 FQGNSA. V was pared by 5 bases and J by 11 bases, with 24 bases between. The length of the CDR3 is 15 residues.

V gene TRBV18 combines with J gene TRBJ1-1, with TRBD1 matching 12 bases. The CDR3 sequence is 15 residues long. Germline V gene sequence: CDR1 KGHSH, CDR2 LQKENI. V lost 5 bases and J lost 1; bases outside the gene matches: 2. The CDR3 loop reads CASSTGQGANTEAFF. The CDR3 nucleotides read TGTGCCAGCTCAACGGGACAGGGGGCGAACACTGAAGCTTTCTTT.

The genes are TRBV25-1 and TRBJ1-6; 8 bases agree with TRBD1. The CDR3 runs to 14 residues. Germline-derived CDR1 and CDR2 are MGHDK and SYGVNS. The ends lost 5 bases at V and 9 bases at J; junction bases unmatched: 6. The CDR3 DNA is TGTGCCAGCAGTCGGACAGGGTTTGTTTCACCCCTCCACTTT. Protein: CASSRTGFVSPLHF.

The V and J genes are TRBV7-2 and TRBJ1-1; no clear D gene. Trimming removed 1 base at V and 3 bases at J, with 6 bases between. Germline V lookup: CDR1 SGHTA, CDR2 FQGNSA. CDR3 size: 13 residues. In DNA form, the CDR3 reads TGTGCCAGCAGCTTAGATAGCTACACTGAAGCTTTCTTT. Protein product: CASSLDSYTEAFF.

The V and J genes are TRBV6-1 and TRBJ1-2; D ambiguous. This CDR3 region has 12 residues. V was pared by 3 bases and J by 5 bases, with 7 bases between. Germline assignment: CDR1 MNHNS and CDR2 SASEGT. DNA of the CDR3: TGTGCCAGCAGTGAGTCTGATTATGGCTACACCTTC. It specifies CASSESDYGYTF.

The chain carries TRBV6-4 and TRBJ1-2, with a possible D match to TRBD1 (6 bases). The V and J ends lost 0 bases and 7 bases respectively, with 12 bases between them. In germline, CDR1 is MRHNA, CDR2 SNTAGT. The CDR3 consists of 14 residues. The CDR3, as DNA: TGTGCCAGCAGTGACTCTAGGACAGAAAGTGGCTACACCTTC. It is translated as CASSDSRTESGYTF.

Regarding this clone: Other DNA sequences in this specimen translate into the identical CDR3. The chain combines TRBV6-6 with TRBJ1-5; D uncertain. Germline values: CDR1 MNHNY, CDR2 SVGAGI (reference sequence). The CDR3 runs 14 residues. V dropped 5 bases and J dropped 3 bases, with 11 bases sitting between them. CDR3: CASSLTDHNQPQHF. The CDR3 nucleotides are TGTGCCAGCAGTCTGACGGACCACAATCAGCCCCAGCATTTT.

The rearrangement links TRBV5-1 to TRBJ1-6; tentatively, D is TRBD1 (6 bases). The ends were cut back, 1 base at V and 10 bases at J, with 18 bases in the middle. The CDR3 length is 16 residues. The germline CDR1 and CDR2 sequences are SGHRS and YFSETQ. As DNA, the CDR3 is TGCGCCAGCAGCTTGAGCTCAGGGGAACTAAGATCACCCCTCCACTTT. This gives the protein CASSLSSGELRSPLHF.

This chain joins TRBV10-1 and TRBJ1-1; D unresolved. The CDR3 consists of 16 residues. V shed 1 base and J shed 5 bases, with 17 bases lying between them. From germline, CDR1 is WNHNN and CDR2 SYGVQD (reference sequence). CDR3 nucleotides: TGCGCCAGCAGTGAGTTAGGTCTTGGGAGGGAGACTGAAGCTTTCTTT. Protein product: CASSELGLGRETEAFF.

The chain joins TRBV7-2 to TRBJ1-1; TRBD1 is a possible D gene (5 bases). This CDR3 contains 15 residues. Germline CDR1 reads SGHTA; CDR2 reads FQGNSA. Trimming shortened V by 1 base and J by 3 bases, and 12 bases separated the two germline ends. The CDR3 DNA reads as TGTGCCAGCAGCTTAGATGCGGGGCTCTACACTGAAGCTTTCTTT. Amino acid sequence: CASSLDAGLYTEAFF.

The J gene is TRBJ2-2, the V gene TRBV5-1, with 7 bases aligning to TRBD1. Germline V gene sequence: CDR1 SGHRS, CDR2 YFSETQ. The junction had 8 bases not matched to a gene; V was cut back by 6 bases and J by 6 bases. The length of the CDR3 is 14 residues. CDR3 coding DNA: TGCGCCAGCAACCCAGGGGGTAATTCCGGGGAGCTGTTTTTT. Protein product: CASNPGGNSGELFF.

The CDR3 region is CASSLAGNTIYF. CDR3 DNA: TGTGCCAGCAGCCTGGCTGGAAACACCATATATTTT. This chain connects TRBV2 to TRBJ1-3; D ambiguous. Germline V gene sequence: CDR1 SNHLY, CDR2 FYNNEI. The CDR3 length is 12 residues. The V end was cut by 6 bases, the J end by 2 bases, with 5 bases between.

V is TRBV27 and J is TRBJ1-2; 11 bases map to TRBD1. Germline CDR1 is MNHEY and CDR2 is SMNVEV (reference sequence). The CDR3 consists of 13 residues. Trimming took 4 bases from V and 13 from J; bases not matched to a gene: 8. The CDR3 coding sequence is TGTGCCAGCAGTTCATGGGGACAGGGGGGAATCACCTTC. Its translation is CASSSWGQGGITF.

The V call is TRBV25-1, the J call TRBJ1-4, with TRBD1 matching over 8 bases. Looked up from germline, CDR1 is MGHDK and CDR2 is SYGVNS. V lost 4 bases and J lost 10; bases outside the gene matches: 8. The CDR3 totals 14 residues. The CDR3 nucleotides are TGTGCCAGCAGTGCGACAGGGGCTAACGCAAAACTGTTTTTT. It is translated as CASSATGANAKLFF. Looking up the rest from reference TRBV25-1 and TRBJ1-4 gives the full variable domain: EADIYQTPRYLVIGTGKKITLECSQTMGHDKMYWYQQDPGMELHLIHYSYGVNSTEKGDLSSESTVSRIRTEHFPLTLESARPSHTSQYLCASSATGANAKLFFGSGTQLSVL.

CDR3 region: CASSSTSGGANEQFF. CDR3 bases: TGTGCCAGCAGCTCAACTAGCGGGGGGGCCAATGAGCAGTTCTTC. The chain carries TRBV7-2 and TRBJ2-1; TRBD2 aligns across 13 bases. Per the germline V gene, CDR1 is SGHTA and CDR2 is FQGNSA. The trim removed 4 bases at V and 6 bases at J, leaving 3 bases unmatched. There are 15 residues in the CDR3.

The V and J genes are TRBV11-3 and TRBJ2-3, with a weak D call TRBD2 (6 bases). The CDR3 totals 14 residues. Germline loops: CDR1 SGHNT, CDR2 YENEEA. The ends were cut back, 5 bases at V and 2 bases at J, with 11 bases in the middle. The CDR3 reads CASSKRDSTDTQYF. The CDR3 DNA sequence: TGTGCCAGCAGCAAGAGGGACTCCACAGATACGCAGTATTTT. Based on the CDR3 plus reference TRBV11-3 and TRBJ2-3, the full variable domain is EAGVVQSPRYKIIEKKQPVAFWCNPISGHNTLYWYLQNLGQGPELLIRYENEEAVDDSQLPKDRFSAERLKGVDSTLKIQPAELGDSAVYLCASSKRDSTDTQYFGPGTRLTVL.